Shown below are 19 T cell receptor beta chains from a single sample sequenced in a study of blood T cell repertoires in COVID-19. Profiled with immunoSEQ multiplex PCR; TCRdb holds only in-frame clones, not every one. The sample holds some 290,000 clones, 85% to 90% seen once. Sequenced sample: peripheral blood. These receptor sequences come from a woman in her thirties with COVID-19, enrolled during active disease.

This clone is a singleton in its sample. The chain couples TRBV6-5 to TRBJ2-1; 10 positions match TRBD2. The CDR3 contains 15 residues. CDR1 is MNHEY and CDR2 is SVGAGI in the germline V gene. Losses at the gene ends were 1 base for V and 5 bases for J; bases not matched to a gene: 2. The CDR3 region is CASSYYGLADNEQFF. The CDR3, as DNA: TGTGCCAGCAGTTACTACGGACTAGCGGACAATGAGCAGTTCTTC.

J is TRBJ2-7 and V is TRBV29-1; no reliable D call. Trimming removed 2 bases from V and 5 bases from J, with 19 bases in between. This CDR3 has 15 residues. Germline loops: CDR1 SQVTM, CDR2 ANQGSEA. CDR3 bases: TGCAGCGTTGAATTGGCAAAGCGCCCCGGTAACGAGCAGTACTTC. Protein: CSVELAKRPGNEQYF.

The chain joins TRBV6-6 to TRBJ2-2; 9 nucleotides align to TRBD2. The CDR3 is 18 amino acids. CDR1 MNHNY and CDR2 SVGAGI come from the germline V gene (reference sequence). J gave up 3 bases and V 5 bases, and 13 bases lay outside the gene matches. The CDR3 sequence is CASSLRGSGSSDTGELFF. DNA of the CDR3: TGTGCCAGCAGTCTCCGGGGTAGCGGGAGTTCAGACACCGGGGAGCTGTTTTTT.

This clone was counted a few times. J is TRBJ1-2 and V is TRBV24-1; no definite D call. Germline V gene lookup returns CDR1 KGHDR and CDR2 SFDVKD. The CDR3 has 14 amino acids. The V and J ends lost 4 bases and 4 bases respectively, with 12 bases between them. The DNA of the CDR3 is TGTGCCACCAGTGACCGGACTCGGGGCTATGGCTACACCTTC. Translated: CATSDRTRGYGYTF.

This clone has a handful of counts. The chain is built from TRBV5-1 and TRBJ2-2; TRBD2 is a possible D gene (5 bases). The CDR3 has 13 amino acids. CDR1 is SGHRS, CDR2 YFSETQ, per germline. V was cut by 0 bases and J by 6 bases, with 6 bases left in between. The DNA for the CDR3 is TGCGCCAGCAGCTTGGAGGGAGCCGGGGAGCTGTTTTTT. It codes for CASSLEGAGELFF.

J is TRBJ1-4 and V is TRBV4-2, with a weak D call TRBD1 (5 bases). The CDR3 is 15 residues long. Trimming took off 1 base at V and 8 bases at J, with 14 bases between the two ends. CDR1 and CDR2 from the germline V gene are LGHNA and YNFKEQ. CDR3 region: CASSQVGEAGEKLFF. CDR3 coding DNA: TGTGCCAGCAGCCAAGTAGGGGAGGCTGGGGAAAAACTGTTTTTT.

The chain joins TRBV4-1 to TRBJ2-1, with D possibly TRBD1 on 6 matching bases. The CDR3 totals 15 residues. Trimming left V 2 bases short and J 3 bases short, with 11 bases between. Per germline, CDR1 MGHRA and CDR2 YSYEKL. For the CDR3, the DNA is TGCGCCAGCAGCCAACGGACAGAGAACTACAATGAGCAGTTCTTC. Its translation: CASSQRTENYNEQFF.

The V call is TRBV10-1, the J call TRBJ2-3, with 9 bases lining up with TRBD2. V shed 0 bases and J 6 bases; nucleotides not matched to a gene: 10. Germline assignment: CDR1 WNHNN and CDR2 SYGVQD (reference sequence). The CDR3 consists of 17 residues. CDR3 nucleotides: TGCGCCAGCAGTGAGTCCAGCGGGAGGTCTCCCGGGGATACGCAGTATTTT. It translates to CASSESSGRSPGDTQYF.

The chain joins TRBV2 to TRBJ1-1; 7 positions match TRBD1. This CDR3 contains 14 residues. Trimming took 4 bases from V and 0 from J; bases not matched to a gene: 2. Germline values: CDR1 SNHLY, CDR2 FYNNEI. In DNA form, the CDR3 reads TGTGCCAGCAGTGGCGGGACAGTGAACACTGAAGCTTTCTTT. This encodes CASSGGTVNTEAFF.

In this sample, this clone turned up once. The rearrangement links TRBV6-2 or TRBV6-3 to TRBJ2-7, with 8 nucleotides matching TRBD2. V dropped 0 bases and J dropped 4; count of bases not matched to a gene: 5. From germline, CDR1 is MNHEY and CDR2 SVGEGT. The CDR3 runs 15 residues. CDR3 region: CASSYSQSSGYEQYF. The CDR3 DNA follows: TGTGCCAGCAGTTACTCACAGTCTAGCGGGTACGAGCAGTACTTC.

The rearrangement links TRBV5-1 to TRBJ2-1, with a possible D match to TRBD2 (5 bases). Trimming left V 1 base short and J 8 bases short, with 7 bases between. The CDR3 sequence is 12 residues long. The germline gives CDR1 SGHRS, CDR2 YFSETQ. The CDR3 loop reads CASSLNGDEQFF. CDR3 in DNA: TGCGCCAGCAGCTTGAACGGGGATGAGCAGTTCTTC.

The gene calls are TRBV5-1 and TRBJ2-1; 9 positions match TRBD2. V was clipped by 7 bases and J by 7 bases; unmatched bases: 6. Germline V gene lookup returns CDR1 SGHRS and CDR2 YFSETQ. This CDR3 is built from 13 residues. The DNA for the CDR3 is TGCGCCAGCTCCCAGGGACTAGCAAATGAGCAGTTCTTC. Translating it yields CASSQGLANEQFF.

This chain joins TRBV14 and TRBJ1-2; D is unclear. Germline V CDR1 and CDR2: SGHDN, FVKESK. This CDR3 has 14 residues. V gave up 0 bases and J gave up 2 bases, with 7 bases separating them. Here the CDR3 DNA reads TGTGCCAGCAGCCAAGATAGCAAAAACTATGGCTACACCTTC. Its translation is CASSQDSKNYGYTF.

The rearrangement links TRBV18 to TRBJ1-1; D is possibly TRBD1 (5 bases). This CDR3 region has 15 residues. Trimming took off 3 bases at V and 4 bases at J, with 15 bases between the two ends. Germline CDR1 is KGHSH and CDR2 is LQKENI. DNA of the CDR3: TGTGCCAGCTCACCGGCAGGGCGGGGGAGCACTGAAGCTTTCTTT. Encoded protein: CASSPAGRGSTEAFF. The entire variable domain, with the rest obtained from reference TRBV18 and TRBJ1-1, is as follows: NAGVMQNPRHLVRRRGQEARLRCSPMKGHSHVYWYRQLPEEGLKFMVYLQKENIIDESGMPKERFSAEFPKEGPSILRIQQVVRGDSAAYFCASSPAGRGSTEAFFGQGTRLTVV.

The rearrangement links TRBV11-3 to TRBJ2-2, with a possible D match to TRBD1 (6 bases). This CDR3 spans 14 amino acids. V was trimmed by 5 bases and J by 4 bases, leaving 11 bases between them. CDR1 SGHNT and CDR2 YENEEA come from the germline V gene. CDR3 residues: CASSKTGSTGELFF. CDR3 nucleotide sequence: TGTGCCAGCAGCAAAACAGGGTCCACCGGGGAGCTGTTTTTT.

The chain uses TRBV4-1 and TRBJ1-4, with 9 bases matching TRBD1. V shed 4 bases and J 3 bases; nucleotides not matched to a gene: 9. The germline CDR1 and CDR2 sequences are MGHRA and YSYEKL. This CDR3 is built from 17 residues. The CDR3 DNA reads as TGCGCCAGCAGCCCTCGGGACAGGGTTAGGGCTAATGAAAAACTGTTTTTT. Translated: CASSPRDRVRANEKLFF.

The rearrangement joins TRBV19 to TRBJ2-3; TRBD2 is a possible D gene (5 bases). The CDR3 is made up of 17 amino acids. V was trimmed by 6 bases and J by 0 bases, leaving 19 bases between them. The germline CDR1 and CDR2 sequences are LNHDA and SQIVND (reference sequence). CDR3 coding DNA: TGTGCCAGTAGGCTCGGAGGAGCGACTATTAGCACAGATACGCAGTATTTT. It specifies CASRLGGATISTDTQYF.

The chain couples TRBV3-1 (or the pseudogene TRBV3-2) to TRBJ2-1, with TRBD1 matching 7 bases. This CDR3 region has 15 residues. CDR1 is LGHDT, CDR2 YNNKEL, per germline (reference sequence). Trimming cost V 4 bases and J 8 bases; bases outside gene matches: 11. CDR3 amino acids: CASSRRQGRIDEQFF. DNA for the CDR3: TGTGCCAGCAGCCGAAGACAGGGTCGGATCGATGAGCAGTTCTTC.

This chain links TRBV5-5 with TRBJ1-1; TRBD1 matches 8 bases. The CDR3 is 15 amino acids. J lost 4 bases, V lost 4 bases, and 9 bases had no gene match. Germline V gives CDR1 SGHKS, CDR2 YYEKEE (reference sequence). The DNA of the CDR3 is TGTGCCAGCAGCGCGCCGACAGGGGCGGGCACTGAAGCTTTCTTT. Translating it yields CASSAPTGAGTEAFF.